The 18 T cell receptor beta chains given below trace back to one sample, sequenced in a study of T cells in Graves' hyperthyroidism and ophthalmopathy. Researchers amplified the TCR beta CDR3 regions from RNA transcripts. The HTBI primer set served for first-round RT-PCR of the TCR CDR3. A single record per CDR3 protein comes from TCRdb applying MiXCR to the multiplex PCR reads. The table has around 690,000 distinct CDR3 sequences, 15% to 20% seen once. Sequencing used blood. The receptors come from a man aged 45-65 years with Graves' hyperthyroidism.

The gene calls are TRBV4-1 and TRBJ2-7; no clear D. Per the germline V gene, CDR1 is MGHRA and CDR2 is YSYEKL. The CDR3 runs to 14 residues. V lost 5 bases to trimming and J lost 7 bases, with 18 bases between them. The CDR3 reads CASSSPTSSREQYF. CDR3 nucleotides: TGCGCCAGCAGCTCCCCGACATCTTCTCGGGAGCAGTACTTC.

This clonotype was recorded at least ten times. The CDR3 sequence: CASSKRDSYQPQHF. The CDR3, as DNA: TGTGCCAGCAGTAAACGGGACTCCTATCAGCCCCAGCATTTT. The rearrangement links TRBV12-3 or TRBV12-4 to TRBJ1-5, with D tentatively TRBD1 (5 bases). V dropped 5 bases and J dropped 5 bases, with 13 bases sitting between them. CDR3 length: 14 amino acids.

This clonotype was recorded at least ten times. CDR3 sequence: CASSFGGEPGNTEAFF. DNA of the CDR3: TGTGCCAGCAGTTTCGGGGGGGAACCGGGGAACACTGAAGCTTTCTTT. The chain uses TRBV28 and TRBJ1-1; weak D call: TRBD1 (5 bases). CDR1 is MDHEN, CDR2 SYDVKM, per germline. The CDR3 runs 16 residues. V lost 3 bases and J 1 base, leaving 15 bases between the germline ends.

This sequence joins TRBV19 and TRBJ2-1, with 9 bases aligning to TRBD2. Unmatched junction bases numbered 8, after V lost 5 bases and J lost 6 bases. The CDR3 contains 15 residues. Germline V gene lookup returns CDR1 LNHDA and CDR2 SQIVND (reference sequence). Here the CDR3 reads CASSRTGLASNEQFF. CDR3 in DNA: TGTGCCAGTAGTCGGACGGGACTAGCAAGCAATGAGCAGTTCTTC.

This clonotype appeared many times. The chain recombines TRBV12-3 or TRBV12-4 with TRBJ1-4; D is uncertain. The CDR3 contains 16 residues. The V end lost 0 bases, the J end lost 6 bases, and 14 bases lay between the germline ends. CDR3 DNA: TGTGCCAGCAGTTTAGCGCAATCGGGTAAACATGAAAAACTGTTTTTT. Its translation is CASSLAQSGKHEKLFF.

The CDR3 reads CASSGGAGNEQFF. The CDR3, as DNA: TGTGCCAGTAGCGGGGGAGCGGGAAATGAGCAGTTCTTC. The rearrangement uses TRBV19 and TRBJ2-1; 7 bases map to TRBD2. CDR3 size: 13 residues. Germline values: CDR1 LNHDA, CDR2 SQIVND (reference sequence). The V and J ends lost 6 bases and 7 bases, in that order; junction bases with no gene match: 6.

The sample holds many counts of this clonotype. CDR3: CASSFLGPTLAKNIQYF. DNA for the CDR3: TGTGCCAGCAGTTTTCTTGGACCGACCCTAGCCAAAAACATTCAGTACTTC. The chain recombines TRBV27 with TRBJ2-4; no clear D gene. CDR3 length: 17 amino acids. Trimming removed 3 bases from V and 0 bases from J, with 15 bases in between. Germline CDR1 MNHEY, CDR2 SMNVEV (reference sequence).

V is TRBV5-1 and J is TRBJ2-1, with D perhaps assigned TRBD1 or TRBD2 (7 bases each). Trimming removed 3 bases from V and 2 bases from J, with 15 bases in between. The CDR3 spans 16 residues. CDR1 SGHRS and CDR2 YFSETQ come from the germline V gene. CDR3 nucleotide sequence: TGCGCCAGCAGCTCAGGGGGGGGGGGGCCCTACAATGAGCAGTTCTTC. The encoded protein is CASSSGGGGPYNEQFF.

The CDR3 here is CASYGRANTEAFF. The CDR3 DNA follows: TGTGCCAGCTACGGGAGGGCGAACACTGAAGCTTTCTTT. The V gene is TRBV28, the J gene TRBJ1-1, with no clear D. Germline values: CDR1 MDHEN, CDR2 SYDVKM. The CDR3 covers 13 residues. The V and J ends lost 8 bases and 1 base respectively, with 11 bases between them.

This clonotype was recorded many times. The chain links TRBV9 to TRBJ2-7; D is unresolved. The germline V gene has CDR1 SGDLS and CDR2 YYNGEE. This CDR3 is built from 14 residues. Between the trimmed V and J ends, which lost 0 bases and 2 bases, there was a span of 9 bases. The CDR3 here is CASSVALSPYEQYF. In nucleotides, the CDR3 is TGTGCCAGCAGCGTAGCATTGTCCCCCTACGAGCAGTACTTC. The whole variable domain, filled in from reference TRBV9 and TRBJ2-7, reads DSGVTQTPKHLITATGQRVTLRCSPRSGDLSVYWYQQSLDQGLQFLIQYYNGEERAKGNILERFSAQQFPDLHSELNLSSLELGDSALYFCASSVALSPYEQYFGPGTRLTVT.

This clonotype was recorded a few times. The CDR3 here is CATSRTASGNTIYF. DNA of the CDR3: TGTGCCACCAGCAGAACAGCCTCTGGAAACACCATATATTTT. This chain connects TRBV15 to TRBJ1-3; no clear D. Germline V gene lookup returns CDR1 LNHNV and CDR2 YYDKDF (reference sequence). The CDR3 is 14 residues long. V lost 2 bases and J 0 bases, leaving 5 bases between the germline ends.

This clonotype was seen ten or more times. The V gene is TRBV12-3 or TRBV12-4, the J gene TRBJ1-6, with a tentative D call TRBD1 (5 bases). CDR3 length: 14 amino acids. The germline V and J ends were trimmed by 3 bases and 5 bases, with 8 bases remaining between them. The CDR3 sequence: CASSFMGDNSPLHF. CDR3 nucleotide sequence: TGTGCCAGCAGTTTTATGGGGGATAATTCACCCCTCCACTTT.

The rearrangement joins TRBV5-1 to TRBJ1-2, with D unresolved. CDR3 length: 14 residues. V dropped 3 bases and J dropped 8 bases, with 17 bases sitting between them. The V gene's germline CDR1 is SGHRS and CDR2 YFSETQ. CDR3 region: CASSSGPLASGYTF. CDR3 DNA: TGCGCCAGCAGCTCCGGACCCCTAGCCAGCGGCTACACCTTC.

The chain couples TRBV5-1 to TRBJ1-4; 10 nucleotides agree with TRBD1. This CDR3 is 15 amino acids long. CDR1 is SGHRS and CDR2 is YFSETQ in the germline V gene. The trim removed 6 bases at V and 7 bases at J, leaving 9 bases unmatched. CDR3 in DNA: TGCGCCAGCACCCCCGGGACAGGGGATTCTGAAAAACTGTTTTTT. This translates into CASTPGTGDSEKLFF. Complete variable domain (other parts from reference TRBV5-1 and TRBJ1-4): KAGVTQTPRYLIKTRGQQVTLSCSPISGHRSVSWYQQTPGQGLQFLFEYFSETQRNKGNFPGRFSGRQFSNSRSEMNVSTLELGDSALYLCASTPGTGDSEKLFFGSGTQLSVL.

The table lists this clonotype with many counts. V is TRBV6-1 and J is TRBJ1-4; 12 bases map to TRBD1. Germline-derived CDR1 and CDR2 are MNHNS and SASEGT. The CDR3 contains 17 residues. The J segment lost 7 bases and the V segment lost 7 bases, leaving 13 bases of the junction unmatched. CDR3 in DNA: TGTGCCAGCAATGCGGGACAGGGGGCTGAGGGGAGTGAAAAACTGTTTTTT. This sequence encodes CASNAGQGAEGSEKLFF.

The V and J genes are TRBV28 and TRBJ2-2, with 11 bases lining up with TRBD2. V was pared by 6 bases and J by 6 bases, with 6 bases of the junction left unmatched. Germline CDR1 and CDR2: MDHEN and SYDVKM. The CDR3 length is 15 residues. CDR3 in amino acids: CASRPTSGSAGELFF. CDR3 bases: TGTGCCAGCAGGCCCACTAGCGGGAGTGCCGGGGAGCTGTTTTTT.

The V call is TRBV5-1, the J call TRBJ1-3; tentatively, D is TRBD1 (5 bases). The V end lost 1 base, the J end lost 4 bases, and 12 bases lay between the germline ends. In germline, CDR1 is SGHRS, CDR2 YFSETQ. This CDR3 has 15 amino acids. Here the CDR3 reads CASSLNPGRGNTIYF. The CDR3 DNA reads TGCGCCAGCAGCTTGAATCCGGGGCGCGGAAACACCATATATTTT.

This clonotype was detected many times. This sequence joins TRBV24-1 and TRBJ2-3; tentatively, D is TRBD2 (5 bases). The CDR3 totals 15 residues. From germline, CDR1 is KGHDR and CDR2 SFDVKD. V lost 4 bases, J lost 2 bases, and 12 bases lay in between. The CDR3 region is CATSDPTNPTDTQYF. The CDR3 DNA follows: TGTGCCACCAGTGACCCGACTAACCCCACAGATACGCAGTATTTT.